A single sample gave rise to the 9 T cell receptor beta chains below, sequenced in a study of OX40 agonist ivuxolimab in advanced cancers. Sequenced by immunoSEQ multiplex PCR; TCRdb stores in-frame clones only, minus some. This table holds around 95,000 clones, approximately 91% found once. Sequencing used CD4+ or CD8+ T cells sorted from blood, obtained in a trial of the OX40 agonist ivuxolimab. The receptors stem from an adult with an advanced solid tumor such as melanoma, head and neck, liver or kidney cancer.

The rearrangement joins TRBV9 to TRBJ2-1; 14 bases are a match to TRBD2. CDR3 length equals 20 residues. J gave up 1 base and V 0 bases, and 9 bases lay outside the gene matches. Germline values: CDR1 SGDLS, CDR2 YYNGEE. CDR3 sequence (DNA): TGTGCCAGCAGCGTAGCCCCCGGGACTAGCGGGAGTGCATCCTACAATGAGCAGTTCTTC. It is translated as CASSVAPGTSGSASYNEQFF.

The CDR3 region has the DNA TGCAGCGTTAGGGGTGCGGGAGGGCCAAACGGGGAGCTGTTTTTT. This translates into CSVRGAGGPNGELFF. The chain couples TRBV29-1 to TRBJ2-2; 9 positions match TRBD2. Per the germline V gene, CDR1 is SQVTM and CDR2 is ANQGSEA. The CDR3 is 15 amino acids. Trimming cost V 5 bases and J 7 bases; bases outside gene matches: 11.

The chain recombines TRBV18 with TRBJ1-4, with D perhaps TRBD1 (5 bases). The germline gives CDR1 KGHSH, CDR2 LQKENI. The CDR3 has 14 residues. V lost 2 bases, J lost 3 bases, and 7 bases lay in between. The CDR3 DNA reads as TGTGCCAGCTCACCAGGGGCTGCTAATGAAAAACTGTTTTTT. Protein: CASSPGAANEKLFF.

The V and J genes are TRBV7-9 and TRBJ2-1; D unclear. CDR1 is SEHNR and CDR2 is FQNEAQ in the germline V gene (reference sequence). Trimming left V 2 bases short and J 5 bases short, with 13 bases between. This CDR3 is 15 amino acids long. The CDR3 region has the DNA TGTGCCAGCAGCTTATCAAGGGTCTTACACAATGAGCAGTTCTTC. It encodes CASSLSRVLHNEQFF.

This chain connects TRBV28 to TRBJ2-1, with D possibly called TRBD1 or TRBD2 (5 bases each). This CDR3 comprises 12 residues. With 3 bases removed from V and 15 bases from J, the gap between germline ends came to 15 bases. Germline V lookup: CDR1 MDHEN, CDR2 SYDVKM. CDR3 sequence reads: CASSLGTSSRFF. The CDR3, as DNA: TGTGCCAGCAGTTTGGGGACCAGTTCCCGGTTCTTC.

The chain uses TRBV27 and TRBJ2-3; 7 nucleotides align to TRBD1. Germline trimming cut 4 bases from V and 5 bases from J; bases unmatched to any gene: 6. CDR1 MNHEY and CDR2 SMNVEV come from the germline V gene (reference sequence). This CDR3 region has 14 residues. As DNA, the CDR3 is TGTGCCAGCAGTTCGACAGGGCGGCTAGATACGCAGTATTTT. This encodes CASSSTGRLDTQYF.

The chain joins TRBV6-1 to TRBJ2-1; no clear D. V dropped 3 bases and J dropped 10 bases, with 10 bases sitting between them. From germline, CDR1 is MNHNS and CDR2 SASEGT. This CDR3 spans 12 amino acids. In DNA, the CDR3 is TGTGCCAGCAGTGAGGTCGGTTTGGAGCAGTTCTTC. Amino acids: CASSEVGLEQFF.

This chain joins TRBV30 and TRBJ2-2, with D hard to call. With 2 bases removed from V and 1 base from J, the gap between germline ends came to 14 bases. Per germline, CDR1 GTSNPN and CDR2 SVGIG (reference sequence). The CDR3 spans 16 residues. The CDR3 is CAWSPGRRRNTGELFF. CDR3 DNA sequence: TGTGCCTGGAGTCCCGGGCGGCGGCGGAACACCGGGGAGCTGTTTTTT.

This sequence joins TRBV6-6 and TRBJ2-7, with 8 nucleotides matching TRBD2. V was clipped by 7 bases and J by 1 base; unmatched bases: 6. This CDR3 comprises 14 residues. Germline-derived CDR1 and CDR2 are MNHNY and SVGAGI (reference sequence). This chain's CDR3 is CASKLRGASYEQYF. The CDR3 region has the DNA TGTGCCAGCAAATTGCGGGGGGCGTCCTACGAGCAGTACTTC.